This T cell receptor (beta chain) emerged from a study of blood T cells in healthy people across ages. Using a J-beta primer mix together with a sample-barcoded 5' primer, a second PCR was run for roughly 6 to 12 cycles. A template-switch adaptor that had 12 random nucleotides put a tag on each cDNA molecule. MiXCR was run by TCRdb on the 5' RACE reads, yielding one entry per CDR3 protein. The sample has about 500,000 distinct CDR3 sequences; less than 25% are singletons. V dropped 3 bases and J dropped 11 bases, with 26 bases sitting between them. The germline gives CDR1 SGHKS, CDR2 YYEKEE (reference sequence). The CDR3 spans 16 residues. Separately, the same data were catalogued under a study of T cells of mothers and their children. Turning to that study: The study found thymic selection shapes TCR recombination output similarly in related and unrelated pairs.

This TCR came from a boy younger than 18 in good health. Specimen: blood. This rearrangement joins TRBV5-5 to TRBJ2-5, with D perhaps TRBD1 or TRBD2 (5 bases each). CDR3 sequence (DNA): TGTGCCAGCAGCTGGGGGAAAACAGGCTTGTCGGTTGAGCAGTACTTC. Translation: CASSWGKTGLSVEQYF.